The entry that follows covers one T cell receptor beta chain sequence. Its target is not known. The immunoSEQ assay was version 4, run in survey mode. Generated by immunoSEQ multiplex PCR, the TCRdb table keeps only in-frame clones and is missing some. This sample has more than 35,000 clones, with more than 70% found just once. These data come from a study of persistence of HIV-infected CD4 T cells. Broader study findings: Degenerate expanded CDR3beta sequences were enriched among CMV- and Gag-responding cells.

The stimulus was lysate of CMV-infected fibroblasts, about 11 ug/mL. Memory cells lacking CD40L and CD69 with high CD45RO were sorted. Sequenced here: CD4+ T cells sorted from PBMCs after approximately 18-hour stimulation, sampled from a patient who received antiretroviral therapy. This receptor was obtained from an adult man with HIV who was CMV-seropositive.

The CDR3 spells CASSPGSGGSPRTDTQYF. The CDR3, as DNA: TGTGCCAGCAGCCCCGGCTCGGGGGGGTCCCCCCGCACAGATACGCAGTATTTT. The chain recombines TRBV7-9 with TRBJ2-3; 8 positions match TRBD2. The CDR3 is made up of 18 amino acids. Germline CDR1 reads SEHNR; CDR2 reads FQNEAQ (reference sequence). Trimming at V came to 5 bases and at J to 1 base, leaving 14 bases not matched to a gene.